This T cell receptor (beta chain) was retrieved from a study of control samples from healthy donors and cancer patients. The CDR3 spans 15 residues. V shed 2 bases and J 4 bases; nucleotides not matched to a gene: 4. CDR1 SGDLS and CDR2 YYNGEE come from the germline V gene. The protocol was immunoSEQ multiplex PCR, while the TCRdb copy is restricted to in-frame clones and leaves out a portion. Of around 130,000 clones listed, about 87% were seen once; the top ten hold 9.5% to 13%. Sequencing was carried out using blood. This sequence was found in a man younger than 45 in good health. The chain links TRBV9 to TRBJ1-2; 11 bases align to TRBD1. The CDR3 protein is CASSVGQGAGYGYTF. DNA for the CDR3: TGTGCCAGCAGCGTTGGACAGGGGGCTGGCTATGGCTACACCTTC.